This T cell receptor (beta chain) emerged from a study of T-cell reconstitution after alpha-beta-depleted transplantation in children. Preparing the TCRbeta library involved the use of unique molecular identifiers. TCRdb re-derived calls from the PCR reads in MiXCR, one entry per CDR3 protein. The table records some 640,000 distinct CDR3 sequences, 16% of them present only once. This clonotype has a handful of counts. CDR1 is DFQATT, CDR2 SNEGSKA, per germline (reference sequence). Trimming took 3 bases from V and 2 from J, leaving 11 bases between them. This CDR3 spans 14 amino acids. This rearrangement joins TRBV20-1 to TRBJ1-5; D is unresolved. Material: PBMCs from the stem cell graft donor, obtained from the stem cell graft. The source is a human donor who donated a stem cell graft to a child with acute myeloid leukemia. The CDR3 sequence is CSARGGVGNQPQHF. The CDR3 nucleotides read TGCAGTGCTAGGGGCGGGGTTGGCAATCAGCCCCAGCATTTT.